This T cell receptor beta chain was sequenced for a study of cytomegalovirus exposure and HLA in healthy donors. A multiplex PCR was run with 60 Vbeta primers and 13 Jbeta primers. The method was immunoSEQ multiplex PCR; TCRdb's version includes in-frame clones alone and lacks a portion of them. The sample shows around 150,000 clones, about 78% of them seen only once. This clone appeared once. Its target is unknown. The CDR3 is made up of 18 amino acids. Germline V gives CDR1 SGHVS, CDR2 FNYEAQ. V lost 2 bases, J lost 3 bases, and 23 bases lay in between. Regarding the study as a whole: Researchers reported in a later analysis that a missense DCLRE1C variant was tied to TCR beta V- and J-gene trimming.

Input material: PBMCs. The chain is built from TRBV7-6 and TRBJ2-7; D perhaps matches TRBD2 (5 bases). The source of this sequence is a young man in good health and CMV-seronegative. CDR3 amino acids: CASSLFVAGDGADYEQYF. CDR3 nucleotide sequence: TGTGCCAGCAGCTTATTTGTCGCGGGTGACGGAGCCGACTACGAGCAGTACTTC.